This T cell receptor beta chain was documented in a study of somatic mutations in cytotoxic T cells in rheumatoid arthritis (dated by TCRdb to the late 2010s). Broadly, across the study: Sorted V beta1+ cells also underwent TCRB sequencing, and some V beta antibody-stained T-cell populations were flow-sorted at nearly 100% purity on a FACSAria II or Sony SH800. In newly diagnosed rheumatoid arthritis without treatment, the study examined if expanded CD8+ T-cell clones harbor somatic mutations, relying on TCRB deep sequencing to characterize clonality. TCRB deep sequencing was performed for approximately 60 rheumatoid arthritis patients and around 20 healthy controls. The median ages of the patient and control groups were essentially identical. Summary of the overall study and its limitations: CD8+ T-cell clonality in rheumatoid arthritis patients was not significantly different from that in age-matched healthy controls. In about an eighth of the 65 patients, more than 20% of CD8+ cells belonged to the largest CD8+ clone, while several identical CD8+ TCRB sequences were shared between blood and synovial fluid. In patients, CD8+ clonality rose with age (Spearman r ~ 0.53), which was not the case in healthy controls. The slight TRBV07 underrepresentation in patients was not adjusted for multiple comparisons. It was unknown which antigens the expanded CD8+ clones targeted, and their absence from virus-specific databases did not exclude viral specificity.

Between the V and J ends, shortened by 0 bases and 3 bases respectively, the junction contains 18 bases. Spanning cysteine to phenylalanine, the CDR3 consists of 19 amino acids. Here the CDR3 DNA is all that survives: 57 bases in frame from base 1. From a lookup of the germline V gene, CDR1 and CDR2 are SGHDN and FVKESK. In this sample, this clone turned up a few times. Its binding antigen is unknown. No qualities accompany the bases; no much larger clone lies one base away. Genomic DNA underwent TCRB CDR3 sequencing using the immunoSEQ assay. As for the original processing: The analyses included only productive TCRB rearrangements. Clonality was expressed as a Shannon entropy-based productive clonality index, with each clone defined by a unique TCRB CDR3 sequence. Repertoire overlap for a pair of samples was computed from each clone's template counts relative to total templates per sample. Flow cytometry-measured V-gene usage correlated with V-gene usage from TCRB sequencing, with a Spearman r of about 0.65. TCRdb obtained this table from immuneACCESS and retained in-frame rearrangements with V and J assigned. These tables miss some clones; where compared with another copy, unresolved V genes account for less than half of the shortfall, and the remainder is unexplained. The DNA was the basis for D and trimming; V, J and clone size are from that table. For this sample the table gives about 18,000 clones, of which 70% to 75% were detected only once. The ten largest clonotypes hold 21% of the sample.

Buffy coats from some 21 blood donors served as healthy controls, a group that was 55% female with a median age of approximately 60 years (range about 21-75). Positive magnetic bead selection on an AutoMACS was used to isolate CD4+ and CD8+ cells, with flow cytometry used to check purity. Peripheral blood mononuclear cells were obtained using density gradient separation with Ficoll-Paque PLUS. DNA was extracted from CD4-enriched, CD8-enriched or PBMC samples with Nucleospin Tissue or Tissue XS kits and quantified with a Qubit 2.0 fluorometer. The sequence links TRBV14 to TRBJ2-6; the D gene could be either TRBD1 or TRBD2, each agreeing at 5 bases. The sequence derives from a woman aged 55-70 years in good health. The sample was CD8+ T cells sorted from blood. CDR3 sequence: CASSQERGRAIIGANVLTF. The DNA sequence reads TGTGCCAGCAGCCAAGAGAGGGGACGCGCGATAATTGGGGCCAACGTCCTGACTTTC.